These 27 T cell receptor beta chains were all obtained from the same sample, sequenced in a study of tumor-infiltrating lymphocytes in primary liver carcinoma. It was from approximately 20-30 mg of unsorted bulk tissue that RNA and DNA were co-extracted. Making TCR beta cDNA involved approximately 530 ng total RNA and a constant-region primer. Slightly modified ARM-PCR served as the procedure for the TCR beta libraries. These libraries came from three rounds of nested multiplex PCR. The first two PCR rounds, nine to ten cycles each, used TRBV1-TRBV30 forward primers and a C-beta reverse primer. TCRdb passed the multiplex PCR reads through MiXCR, listing each CDR3 protein once. This sample has 100,000 or so distinct CDR3 sequences; under 70% occur once, and the top ten carry 10% to 15%. What was sequenced was liver tumor tissue from sampling region 2. Subset defined: tumor region T2, inferior pole. All receptors derive from a woman between 55 and 75 years old with primary liver carcinoma and hepatitis B virus infection.

The CDR3 is CASSRKADHMVTGANVLTF. DNA of the CDR3: TGTGCCAGCAGTCGAAAGGCCGATCACATGGTAACTGGGGCCAACGTCCTGACTTTC. J is TRBJ2-6 and V is TRBV6-1; D remains ambiguous. The germline V gene encodes CDR1 MNHNS and CDR2 SASEGT. Trimming shortened V by 5 bases and J by 2 bases, and 22 bases separated the two germline ends. The CDR3 consists of 19 residues.

As to this clonotype: Being one base from a much bigger clone, this may be a read error. The V gene is TRBV7-8, the J gene TRBJ2-7; 9 nucleotides align to TRBD1. The CDR3 extends over 15 amino acids. Germline V gene sequence: CDR1 SGHVS, CDR2 FQNEAQ. The CDR3 reads CASSSPGQGAYKQYF. The CDR3 DNA follows: TGTGCCAGCAGCTCGCCGGGACAGGGAGCCTACAAGCAGTACTTC.

On this clonotype: The conserved final phenylalanine or tryptophan is absent from the CDR3, which likely points to a read error. This rearrangement joins TRBV29-1 to TRBJ2-1; the match to TRBD2 covers 11 bases. Germline V lookup: CDR1 SQVTM, CDR2 ANQGSEA. The CDR3 runs 14 residues. The V and J ends lost 6 bases and 12 bases, in that order; junction bases with no gene match: 13. CDR3 sequence: CSVNPATSGMGQFL. The DNA for the CDR3 is TGCAGCGTGAACCCGGCGACTAGCGGGATGGGGCAGTTCTTA.

This clonotype was observed many times. The chain has TRBV5-4 and TRBJ2-3; possible D gene TRBD2, 5 bases. Germline values: CDR1 SGHNT, CDR2 YYREEE (reference sequence). CDR3 size: 12 residues. Trimming pared 4 bases from V and 6 bases from J, leaving 9 bases between. The CDR3, as DNA: TGTGCCAGCAGCATCCGAGGGGATACGCAGTATTTT. Translated: CASSIRGDTQYF.

As regards this clonotype: A much bigger clone sits one base away, suggesting this may be a read error. The rearrangement joins TRBV11-1 to TRBJ2-3, with D possibly TRBD1 on 5 matching bases. The CDR3 is 15 residues long. Looked up from germline, CDR1 is SGHAT and CDR2 is FQDESV (reference sequence). CDR3 DNA: TGTGCCAGCAGCTTAGCGCTCCCGGACACAGATAGGCAGTATTTT. It translates to CASSLALPDTDRQYF.

The V and J genes are TRBV29-1 and TRBJ2-2; 10 bases are shared with TRBD1. The CDR3 runs to 13 residues. Germline V gene data show CDR1 as SQVTM and CDR2 as ANQGSEA. V was pared by 7 bases and J by 12 bases, with 11 bases of the junction left unmatched. The CDR3 protein is CSAGQGGTGKLFF. CDR3 DNA sequence: TGCAGCGCTGGACAGGGGGGTACTGGGAAGCTGTTTTTT.

Comment on this clonotype: Its ends do not fully match the called genes, so a read error is possible. This chain uses TRBV7-8 with TRBJ1-5, with TRBD1 matching over 9 bases. This CDR3 comprises 15 residues. Germline CDR1 SGHVS, CDR2 FQNEAQ. The CDR3 bases are TGTGCCAGCAGCGTAAACAGGGGGCCGAGTCAGTCCCAACATTTT. This codes for CASSVNRGPSQSQHF.

In the case of this clonotype: One end of the junction does not line up with germline, which may come from a read error. The chain is built from TRBV6-1 and TRBJ2-1, with a possible D match to TRBD2 (6 bases). The length of the CDR3 is 14 residues. The V gene's germline CDR1 is MNHNS and CDR2 SASEGT. CDR3 sequence reads: CASSRKTRVGEQSF. For the CDR3, the DNA is TGTGCCAGCAGTCGGAAGACTAGGGTAGGCGAGCAGTCCTTC.

In the case of this clonotype: The conserved final phenylalanine or tryptophan is absent from the CDR3, which likely points to a read error. The limits of the CDR3 on the DNA are not certain, so only TCRdb's listed CDR3 is given. The rearrangement uses TRBV21-1 and TRBJ1-5. TRBV21-1 counts as a pseudogene. The CDR3 spans 14 residues, counting both ends. The CDR3 sequence is CTSIDGLRSQPQHL.

As regards this clonotype: This CDR3 fails to terminate in the conserved phenylalanine or tryptophan, so it likely reflects a read error. The rearrangement joins TRBV4-1 to TRBJ2-1; tentatively, D is TRBD1 (6 bases). The CDR3 is made up of 13 amino acids. Trimming removed 6 bases at V and 8 bases at J, with 14 bases between. From germline, CDR1 is MGHRA and CDR2 YSYEKL. Here the CDR3 DNA reads TGCGCCAGCAGAATCCAGGGGACCTATGAGCAGTTCTTG. Translation gives CASRIQGTYEQFL.

This chain's CDR3 is CASNLTGVTEAFF. The CDR3 coding sequence is TGTGCCAGCAATTTGACAGGGGTAACTGAAGCTTTCTTT. The chain employs TRBV28 and TRBJ1-1, with 8 bases lining up with TRBD1. The CDR3 consists of 13 residues. Germline trimming cut 7 bases from V and 5 bases from J; bases unmatched to any gene: 6. Germline V gene sequence: CDR1 MDHEN, CDR2 SYDVKM.

The V gene is TRBV2, the J gene TRBJ1-2, with D possibly TRBD1 on 5 matching bases. The CDR3 is made up of 11 amino acids. Per the germline V gene, CDR1 is SNHLY and CDR2 is FYNNEI. Trimming left V 4 bases short and J 8 bases short, with 8 bases between. CDR3 sequence reads: CASSARAGYTF. The CDR3 DNA follows: TGTGCCAGCAGTGCCAGGGCGGGCTACACCTTC.

The CDR3 DNA reads TGCGCCAGCAGCCAGGTGGTGAGTAGGGGCGGGAGGAGAGAGACCCAGTACTTC. This translates into CASSQVVSRGGRRETQYF. The rearrangement links TRBV4-1 to TRBJ2-5, with 8 positions matching TRBD2. The V segment lost 3 bases and the J segment 4 bases; nucleotides outside the gene matches: 16. CDR1 is MGHRA and CDR2 is YSYEKL in the germline V gene. This CDR3 region has 18 residues.

In the case of this clonotype: One end of the junction is discordant with germline, which a read error may explain. The chain joins TRBV7-9 to TRBJ1-5; D is possibly TRBD1 (5 bases). The CDR3 has 15 residues. CDR1 is SEHNR, CDR2 FQNEAQ, per germline (reference sequence). CDR3 sequence reads: CVSSSVGQGHQPQHF. DNA for the CDR3: TGTGTCAGCAGCTCAGTGGGGCAGGGTCATCAGCCCCAGCATTTT. Looking up the rest from reference TRBV7-9 and TRBJ1-5 gives the full variable domain: DTGVSQNPRHKITKRGQNVTFRCDPISEHNRLYWYRQTLGQGPEFLTYFQNEAQLEKSRLLSDRFSAERPKGSFSTLEIQRTEQGDSAMYLCVSSSVGQGHQPQHFGDGTRLSIL.

The J gene is TRBJ2-1, the V gene TRBV5-4; 8 positions match TRBD2. Trimming cost V 4 bases and J 8 bases; bases outside gene matches: 11. Germline V lookup: CDR1 SGHNT, CDR2 YYREEE (reference sequence). This CDR3 comprises 15 residues. The CDR3 sequence: CASSPSGGTGYEQFF. The CDR3 nucleotides read TGTGCCAGCAGCCCCTCGGGGGGGACGGGCTATGAGCAGTTCTTC.

This clonotype was detected many times. The rearrangement uses TRBV28 and TRBJ2-5; no reliable D call. The V gene's germline CDR1 is MDHEN and CDR2 SYDVKM. V was pared by 6 bases and J by 5 bases, with 10 bases between. The CDR3 extends over 12 amino acids. CDR3 coding DNA: TGTGCCAGCAGCCAATCTCAGGAGACCCAGTACTTC. Translation: CASSQSQETQYF.

This clonotype has ten or more counts. This chain uses TRBV4-2 with TRBJ2-3; D perhaps matches TRBD1 (6 bases). V was clipped by 0 bases and J by 5 bases, with 18 bases between them. Per germline, CDR1 LGHNA and CDR2 YNFKEQ. The CDR3 contains 17 residues. CDR3 DNA: TGTGCCAGCAGCCAAGATCGAAGGGGGACGGTGGTAGATACGCAGTATTTT. Residues: CASSQDRRGTVVDTQYF.

Turning to this clonotype: A much larger clone lies one base from this, so it may be a read error. The chain has TRBV30 and TRBJ2-1; tentatively, D is TRBD2 (5 bases). V lost 4 bases and J lost 9, with 16 bases in between. CDR3 size: 13 residues. Looked up from germline, CDR1 is GTSNPN and CDR2 is SVGIG (reference sequence). The CDR3 loop is CAWNRGVAGEQFF. The CDR3 bases are TGTGCCTGGAACCGGGGAGTTGCGGGTGAGCAGTTCTTC. Drawing the rest from reference TRBV30 and TRBJ2-1, the complete variable domain is SQTIHQWPATLVQPVGSPLSLECTVEGTSNPNLYWYRQAAGRGLQLLFYSVGIGQISSEVPQNLSASRPQDRQFILSSKKLLLSDSGFYLCAWNRGVAGEQFFGPGTRLTVL.

Many counts were recorded for this clonotype. The V and J genes are TRBV29-1 and TRBJ2-7, with TRBD2 matching 7 bases. With 5 bases clipped from V and 3 bases from J, the junction kept 1 base outside the gene matches. Germline V gene lookup returns CDR1 SQVTM and CDR2 ANQGSEA. The CDR3 runs 11 residues. CDR3: CSVWTSYEQYF. In DNA form, the CDR3 reads TGCAGCGTTTGGACTAGCTACGAGCAGTACTTC.

Concerning this clonotype itself: A junction boundary mismatches the germline segment, possibly from a read error. The V gene is TRBV28, the J gene TRBJ2-1; 8 bases fit TRBD2. CDR1 and CDR2 (germline): MDHEN, SYDVKM. This CDR3 region has 17 residues. CDR3 nucleotide sequence: TGTGCCAGCGGACAGACTAGCGCGAGGACCTCCTACAACGAGCAGTTCTTC. This encodes CASGQTSARTSYNEQFF.

This chain links TRBV29-1 with TRBJ2-7; 10 bases map to TRBD2. In germline, CDR1 is SQVTM, CDR2 ANQGSEA. The CDR3 consists of 16 residues. In DNA form, the CDR3 reads TGCAACGTAACCTGGACTAGCGGTTCTACTGGGTACGAGCAGTACTTC. This codes for CNVTWTSGSTGYEQYF.

The V call is TRBV11-3, the J call TRBJ2-7, with D tentatively TRBD2 (5 bases). Germline V gene data show CDR1 as SGHNT and CDR2 as YENEEA. The CDR3 spans 15 residues. The CDR3 region is CGSSPRLGEAYEQYF. The CDR3 nucleotides read TGTGGTAGCAGCCCTCGGCTCGGGGAAGCCTACGAGCAGTACTTC.

This clonotype was found a few times. This may be a read error: a much more frequent sequence differs by one nucleotide. The chain links TRBV6-2 or TRBV6-3 to TRBJ2-5, with a tentative D call TRBD2 (6 bases). The germline V gene has CDR1 MNHEY and CDR2 SVGEGT. The CDR3 totals 15 residues. CDR3 in amino acids: CTSSSGLRVQETQYF. The CDR3 DNA reads as TGTACCAGCAGTTCGGGACTGAGGGTCCAAGAGACCCAGTACTTC.

To note about this clonotype: A read error may produce the germline difference seen at one junction end. CDR3 DNA sequence: TGCGCAAGCAGCCCTGGACCAGCGGGCCCAGATATGCAGTATTTT. It encodes CASSPGPAGPDMQYF. The gene calls are TRBV11-2 and TRBJ2-3, with TRBD2 as a possible D gene (6 bases). The CDR3 is 15 residues long. Germline values: CDR1 SGHAT, CDR2 FQNNGV.

On this clonotype itself: One base away lies a much larger clone, so this may be a sequencing read error. Here the CDR3 reads CASSYTGTGDLFF. CDR3 in DNA: TGTGCCAGCAGTTATACGGGAACCGGGGACCTGTTTTTT. This chain uses TRBV2 with TRBJ2-2; D assignment may be TRBD1 or TRBD2 (5 bases each). The CDR3 length is 13 residues. Germline assignment: CDR1 SNHLY and CDR2 FYNNEI.

In its sample, this clonotype was seen many times. The chain employs TRBV6-1 and TRBJ2-7; tentatively, D is TRBD1 or TRBD2 (6 bases each). The CDR3 totals 15 residues. Trimming cost V 6 bases and J 0 bases, with 15 bases left between them. Germline CDR1 and CDR2: MNHNS and SASEGT. The CDR3 region is CASRRGVGSSYEQYF. The DNA of the CDR3 is TGTGCCAGCAGGAGGGGGGTCGGGAGCTCCTACGAGCAGTACTTC.

This clonotype was seen ten or more times. The CDR3 region has the DNA TGTGCCAGCAGCCTTCGATCGAGGTTAGAGACCCAGTACTTC. It translates to CASSLRSRLETQYF. The chain links TRBV28 to TRBJ2-5, with D unclear. Germline V gene lookup returns CDR1 MDHEN and CDR2 SYDVKM. Trimming shortened V by 6 bases and J by 4 bases, and 15 bases separated the two germline ends. The CDR3 loop spans 14 amino acids.